One sample yielded the 14 T cell receptor beta chains listed below, sequenced in a study of OX40 agonist ivuxolimab in advanced cancers. Measured with immunoSEQ multiplex PCR; TCRdb has only the in-frame clones, and not every one. The sample gives around 30,000 clones, approximately 78% of which show up once; 2.6% is in the top ten. Sequenced material: CD4+ or CD8+ T cells sorted from blood, taken in a trial of the OX40 agonist ivuxolimab. Receptors originate from an adult with an advanced solid tumor such as melanoma, head and neck, liver or kidney cancer.

V is TRBV18 and J is TRBJ1-3, with 7 nucleotides matching TRBD1. The CDR3 runs 16 residues. Trimming removed 2 bases from V and 2 bases from J; junction bases left unmatched: 6. CDR1 is KGHSH and CDR2 is LQKENI in the germline V gene. CDR3 sequence reads: CASSPTGTATGNTIYF. CDR3 nucleotides: TGTGCCAGCTCACCAACCGGGACAGCCACTGGAAACACCATATATTTT.

V and J are TRBV19 and TRBJ2-2; 9 bases match TRBD2. CDR1 LNHDA and CDR2 SQIVND come from the germline V gene (reference sequence). The CDR3 runs to 15 residues. J lost 1 base, V lost 5 bases, and 2 bases had no gene match. The CDR3 nucleotides are TGTGCCAGTAGTGGTAGCGGGGGGAACACCGGGGAGCTGTTTTTT. This translates into CASSGSGGNTGELFF.

The rearrangement uses TRBV11-2 and TRBJ2-7; 9 bases line up with TRBD2. The trim removed 0 bases at V and 1 base at J, leaving 7 bases unmatched. The CDR3 is 17 residues long. The V gene's germline CDR1 is SGHAT and CDR2 FQNNGV. DNA of the CDR3: TGTGCCAGCAGCTTAGATTCCGGACTAGCGTCTTCCTACGAGCAGTACTTC. It codes for CASSLDSGLASSYEQYF.

In its sample, this clone was seen once. V and J are TRBV14 and TRBJ1-2; 7 bases agree with TRBD1. With 1 base clipped from V and 8 bases from J, the junction kept 4 bases outside the gene matches. This CDR3 comprises 13 residues. Germline CDR1 reads SGHDN; CDR2 reads FVKESK. This CDR3 reads CASSQVEGAGYTF. The CDR3 coding sequence is TGTGCCAGCAGCCAAGTGGAGGGGGCGGGCTACACCTTC.

The chain couples TRBV7-2 to TRBJ1-4; no clear D. V lost 10 bases, J lost 0 bases, and 9 bases lay in between. The CDR3 covers 13 residues. Germline-derived CDR1 and CDR2 are SGHTA and FQGNSA. In DNA, the CDR3 is TGTGCCACCCAAAGGGCAACTAATGAAAAACTGTTTTTT. This codes for CATQRATNEKLFF.

The rearrangement joins TRBV25-1 to TRBJ1-1; no definite D call. The germline V gene encodes CDR1 MGHDK and CDR2 SYGVNS. The ends were cut back, 2 bases at V and 4 bases at J, with 11 bases in the middle. The length of the CDR3 is 14 residues. The CDR3 spells CASSENRDGTEAFF. The CDR3 region has the DNA TGTGCCAGCAGTGAAAATAGGGATGGCACTGAAGCTTTCTTT.

V and J are TRBV4-1 and TRBJ2-3; 8 positions match TRBD1. Per the germline V gene, CDR1 is MGHRA and CDR2 is YSYEKL. V was clipped by 1 base and J by 1 base; unmatched bases: 1. This CDR3 is built from 15 residues. This CDR3 is CASSQVTGGTDTQYF. In nucleotides, the CDR3 is TGCGCCAGCAGCCAAGTGACAGGGGGCACAGATACGCAGTATTTT.

J is TRBJ1-1 and V is TRBV18, with unresolved D. Per the germline V gene, CDR1 is KGHSH and CDR2 is LQKENI. V was cut by 3 bases and J by 5 bases, with 10 bases left in between. The CDR3 runs 13 residues. CDR3 residues: CASSPVGGTEAFF. Written as DNA, the CDR3 is TGTGCCAGCTCACCGGTAGGAGGGACTGAAGCTTTCTTT.

J is TRBJ2-3 and V is TRBV7-9; 9 nucleotides match TRBD2. The CDR3 is 15 residues long. V shed 2 bases and J 4 bases; nucleotides not matched to a gene: 4. Per germline, CDR1 SEHNR and CDR2 FQNEAQ (reference sequence). The DNA for the CDR3 is TGTGCCAGCAGCTTAATGCGGGGGGGCTCAGATACGCAGTATTTT. Its translation is CASSLMRGGSDTQYF.

The chain couples TRBV20-1 to TRBJ2-1; 7 bases align to TRBD2. The CDR3 has 11 amino acids. CDR1 is DFQATT and CDR2 is SNEGSKA in the germline V gene (reference sequence). V gave up 6 bases and J gave up 9 bases; unmatched junction bases: 5. For the CDR3, the DNA is TGCAGTGCCAAGGGCGGGGGTGAGCAGTTCTTC. As protein: CSAKGGGEQFF.

The genes are TRBV28 and TRBJ2-2, with 8 bases that match TRBD2. There are 14 residues in the CDR3. CDR1 and CDR2 from the germline V gene are MDHEN and SYDVKM. Trimming removed 6 bases from V and 3 bases from J; junction bases left unmatched: 3. CDR3 protein: CASRSGGDTGELFF. The CDR3 DNA is TGTGCCAGCAGGAGCGGGGGCGACACCGGGGAGCTGTTTTTT.

The chain combines TRBV14 with TRBJ1-4; unclear D gene. The germline V and J ends were trimmed by 0 bases and 8 bases, with 16 bases remaining between them. CDR3 length equals 16 residues. CDR1 and CDR2 from the germline V gene are SGHDN and FVKESK. CDR3 sequence: CASSQERNSRGEKLFF. As DNA, the CDR3 is TGTGCCAGCAGCCAAGAGAGGAACAGCAGAGGCGAAAAACTGTTTTTT.

The chain is built from TRBV19 and TRBJ1-2, with a weak D call TRBD1 (6 bases). The CDR3 length is 15 residues. The V end was cut by 5 bases, the J end by 0 bases, with 13 bases between. Germline V CDR1 and CDR2: LNHDA, SQIVND (reference sequence). The CDR3 DNA reads TGTGCCAGTAGTCCTGGACAGAGCGCTAACTATGGCTACACCTTC. Its protein product is CASSPGQSANYGYTF.

This rearrangement joins TRBV4-2 to TRBJ1-3; D gene ambiguous. The CDR3 runs 16 residues. Per the germline V gene, CDR1 is LGHNA and CDR2 is YNFKEQ. Trimming removed 0 bases at V and 1 base at J, with 10 bases between. CDR3 protein: CASSQDRGSSGNTIYF. DNA of the CDR3: TGTGCCAGCAGCCAAGATCGGGGTTCGTCTGGAAACACCATATATTTT.